These 12 T cell receptor beta chains were sequenced from one sample in a study of blood T cell repertoires in COVID-19. This table comes from immunoSEQ multiplex PCR, and its TCRdb copy is limited to in-frame clones, with some not included. This table has around 300,000 clones, 75% to 95% appearing once. Material: PBMCs or T cells enriched from blood (not recorded which). The receptors come from a woman aged 25 to 39 who had recovered from COVID-19.

The V gene is TRBV5-1, the J gene TRBJ1-1; D remains unclear. Germline V CDR1 and CDR2: SGHRS, YFSETQ. The CDR3 runs 14 residues. V was trimmed by 5 bases and J by 1 base, leaving 12 bases between them. In DNA, the CDR3 is TGCGCCAGCAGATTCAGCGACCAGAACACTGAAGCTTTCTTT. Amino acids: CASRFSDQNTEAFF.

This rearrangement joins TRBV6-2 or TRBV6-3 to TRBJ2-3, with 14 nucleotides matching TRBD2. The CDR3 runs 19 residues. V dropped 2 bases and J dropped 4; count of bases not matched to a gene: 11. The germline V gene encodes CDR1 MNHEY and CDR2 SVGEGT. The CDR3 region has the DNA TGTGCCAGCAGTTACGAGACTAGCGGGAGGGCCAATGCACCAGATACGCAGTATTTT. Encoded protein: CASSYETSGRANAPDTQYF.

The chain employs TRBV5-1 and TRBJ2-3; 12 nucleotides align to TRBD1. The CDR3 is 17 amino acids. V shed 0 bases and J 6 bases; nucleotides not matched to a gene: 8. Germline lookup yields CDR1 SGHRS and CDR2 YFSETQ. CDR3 DNA sequence: TGCGCCAGCAGCTTGGTAGTAGGGACAGGGGGCAAGGATACGCAGTATTTT. Translating gives CASSLVVGTGGKDTQYF.

This chain connects TRBV5-6 to TRBJ2-7; 9 bases match TRBD1. The germline gives CDR1 SGHDT, CDR2 YYEEEE. V was clipped by 0 bases and J by 3 bases; unmatched bases: 10. The CDR3 covers 17 residues. CDR3 nucleotide sequence: TGTGCCAGCAGCTTGGGAACGGGACAGGGTTCCCACTACGAGCAGTACTTC. Translated, it gives CASSLGTGQGSHYEQYF.

This clone has only one observation. The rearrangement joins TRBV5-6 to TRBJ1-1, with 7 bases aligning to TRBD1. CDR3 length equals 16 residues. J gave up 0 bases and V 5 bases, and 10 bases lay outside the gene matches. CDR1 and CDR2 (germline): SGHDT, YYEEEE. CDR3 nucleotides: TGTGCCAGCAGTTATACAGGGGCGGGGATGAACACTGAAGCTTTCTTT. Its protein is CASSYTGAGMNTEAFF.

The V and J genes are TRBV11-2 and TRBJ1-1; no clear D. CDR1 and CDR2 (germline): SGHAT, FQNNGV. The V gene lost 2 bases and the J gene lost 6 bases, with 4 bases spanning the gap. The CDR3 has 11 residues. CDR3 sequence reads: CASSLSAEAFF. The CDR3 nucleotides are TGTGCCAGCAGCTTATCTGCTGAAGCTTTCTTT.

This chain links TRBV18 with TRBJ2-3, with 7 positions matching TRBD2. V gave up 0 bases and J gave up 2 bases; unmatched junction bases: 5. Germline loops: CDR1 KGHSH, CDR2 LQKENI. The CDR3 is 16 amino acids. This chain's CDR3 is CASSPPASGYTDTQYF. The DNA of the CDR3 is TGTGCCAGCTCACCACCTGCTAGCGGTTACACAGATACGCAGTATTTT. Full variable domain (outside the CDR3, taken from reference TRBV18 and TRBJ2-3): NAGVMQNPRHLVRRRGQEARLRCSPMKGHSHVYWYRQLPEEGLKFMVYLQKENIIDESGMPKERFSAEFPKEGPSILRIQQVVRGDSAAYFCASSPPASGYTDTQYFGPGTRLTVL.

The chain couples TRBV5-5 to TRBJ1-1; the D is unclear. The CDR3 is 14 residues long. Trimming left V 1 base short and J 4 bases short, with 11 bases between. From germline, CDR1 is SGHKS and CDR2 YYEKEE (reference sequence). Here the CDR3 DNA reads TGTGCCAGCAGCTTGATCAAGCCTTCCACTGAAGCTTTCTTT. Translation gives CASSLIKPSTEAFF.

This chain joins TRBV5-1 and TRBJ2-7; TRBD1 aligns across 7 bases. The CDR3 has 12 residues. With 3 bases clipped from V and 6 bases from J, the junction kept 3 bases outside the gene matches. Germline V gene sequence: CDR1 SGHRS, CDR2 YFSETQ. The CDR3 is CASSYDRVEQYF. Written as DNA, the CDR3 is TGCGCCAGCAGCTACGACAGGGTCGAGCAGTACTTC.

This rearrangement joins TRBV5-1 to TRBJ1-2; D is unresolved. Germline V CDR1 and CDR2: SGHRS, YFSETQ. This CDR3 spans 12 amino acids. Trimming removed 2 bases at V and 1 base at J, with 3 bases between. The CDR3 DNA reads TGCGCCAGCAGCTTTAGTAACTATGGCTACACCTTC. It yields the protein CASSFSNYGYTF. The variable domain in full, completed from reference TRBV5-1 and TRBJ1-2, reads KAGVTQTPRYLIKTRGQQVTLSCSPISGHRSVSWYQQTPGQGLQFLFEYFSETQRNKGNFPGRFSGRQFSNSRSEMNVSTLELGDSALYLCASSFSNYGYTFGSGTRLTVV.

Here the CDR3 DNA reads TGTGCCAGCAGCCGAACCGGGACACCCGTATATAGCAATCAGCCCCAGCATTTT. Its translation is CASSRTGTPVYSNQPQHF. The genes are TRBV6-6 and TRBJ1-5; tentative D call: TRBD1 (6 bases). Trimming stripped 6 bases from V and 0 bases from J, with 21 bases between. Germline V gene lookup returns CDR1 MNHNY and CDR2 SVGAGI (reference sequence). This CDR3 has 18 amino acids.

In its sample, this clone was seen a few times. The V call is TRBV5-1, the J call TRBJ2-6; D might be TRBD1 (7 bases). Germline V gene data show CDR1 as SGHRS and CDR2 as YFSETQ. CDR3 length: 17 amino acids. V was cut by 6 bases and J by 0 bases, with 16 bases left in between. The CDR3 nucleotides read TGCGCCAGCACAGGAGGGACAGCCTCCTCTGGGGCCAACGTCCTGACTTTC. Its translation: CASTGGTASSGANVLTF.